Below, 21 T cell receptor beta chains from the same sample are listed, as sequenced in a study of shared clonotypes between healthy human individuals. This table comes from immunoSEQ multiplex PCR, and its TCRdb copy is limited to in-frame clones, with some not included. The profile shows about 2.4 million clones, under 95% of them singletons. The source material was naive CD4+ T cells from PBMCs. Subset denoted: CD45RA+ positively selected. These receptors originate from a man younger than 35 in good health. Some clones in this sample may be carry-over from other donors' samples.

This chain joins TRBV6-5 and TRBJ1-2; tentative D call: TRBD1 (6 bases). Trimming removed 6 bases at V and 2 bases at J, with 13 bases between. The CDR3 covers 14 residues. The germline gives CDR1 MNHEY, CDR2 SVGAGI. CDR3 DNA sequence: TGTGCCAGCAGGAACAGGGTGACGAACTATGGCTACACCTTC. Its translation is CASRNRVTNYGYTF.

This clone has only one observation. The V gene is TRBV4-2, the J gene TRBJ2-3; tentative D call: TRBD2 (6 bases). Germline values: CDR1 LGHNA, CDR2 YNFKEQ. CDR3 size: 15 residues. The V end was cut by 4 bases, the J end by 1 base, with 12 bases between. The CDR3 DNA sequence: TGTGCCAGCAGCCCTAGACTAGGGGGCACAGATACGCAGTATTTT. Its protein product is CASSPRLGGTDTQYF.

CDR3 residues: CASSPQVGRGSYEQYF. The CDR3 region has the DNA TGTGCCAGCAGTCCGCAAGTAGGCAGGGGCTCCTACGAGCAGTACTTC. The rearrangement joins TRBV27 to TRBJ2-7; the D gene is possibly TRBD1 (6 bases). CDR1 MNHEY and CDR2 SMNVEV come from the germline V gene (reference sequence). Trimming cost V 5 bases and J 0 bases, with 17 bases left between them. The length of the CDR3 is 16 residues.

The chain couples TRBV6-5 to TRBJ1-6; possibly TRBD1 for D (5 bases). Trimming removed 8 bases from V and 10 bases from J, with 12 bases in between. This CDR3 contains 12 residues. Germline V gives CDR1 MNHEY, CDR2 SVGAGI. In DNA, the CDR3 is TGTGCCAGCCATGGGGGGGGATCACCCCTCCACTTT. As protein: CASHGGGSPLHF.

This clone has just one count. The chain uses TRBV19 and TRBJ2-4; D is undetermined. V was trimmed by 3 bases and J by 0 bases, leaving 9 bases between them. Germline values: CDR1 LNHDA, CDR2 SQIVND (reference sequence). This CDR3 is 15 amino acids long. CDR3 protein: CASSMDQIAKNIQYF. DNA of the CDR3: TGTGCCAGTAGTATGGACCAAATAGCCAAAAACATTCAGTACTTC.

The chain is built from TRBV19 and TRBJ1-2; 7 bases are shared with TRBD1. The V gene's germline CDR1 is LNHDA and CDR2 SQIVND (reference sequence). J lost 7 bases, V lost 5 bases, and 10 bases had no gene match. The CDR3 consists of 14 residues. The CDR3 nucleotides are TGTGCCAGTAGTCTACCTGACAGGGAGCGTGGCTACACCTTC. Translated: CASSLPDRERGYTF.

The gene calls are TRBV7-6 and TRBJ2-1; 10 bases agree with TRBD2. Trimming took 1 base from V and 6 from J; bases not matched to a gene: 12. The CDR3 has 18 residues. Germline values: CDR1 SGHVS, CDR2 FNYEAQ. CDR3 bases: TGTGCCAGCAGCTTAGACCCCCCCCGGCTAGCGGGAGTCAATGAGCAGTTCTTC. Its translation: CASSLDPPRLAGVNEQFF.

V and J are TRBV19 and TRBJ2-7; 8 bases align to TRBD2. The germline V gene encodes CDR1 LNHDA and CDR2 SQIVND (reference sequence). V gave up 2 bases and J gave up 0 bases; unmatched junction bases: 9. There are 17 residues in the CDR3. In DNA, the CDR3 is TGTGCCAGTAGTATAAGGGCTAGCGGGCGGAGCTCCTACGAGCAGTACTTC. It codes for CASSIRASGRSSYEQYF. The variable domain in full, with the rest retrieved from reference TRBV19 and TRBJ2-7, is DGGITQSPKYLFRKEGQNVTLSCEQNLNHDAMYWYRQDPGQGLRLIYYSQIVNDFQKGDIAEGYSVSREKKESFPLTVTSAQKNPTAFYLCASSIRASGRSSYEQYFGPGTRLTVT.

This chain uses TRBV5-4 with TRBJ1-2, with D unclear. The CDR3 sequence is 12 residues long. Germline V gene data show CDR1 as SGHNT and CDR2 as YYREEE (reference sequence). The V end lost 0 bases, the J end lost 7 bases, and 7 bases lay between the germline ends. CDR3 in amino acids: CASSLEKVGYTF. For the CDR3, the DNA is TGTGCCAGCAGCTTGGAAAAGGTTGGCTACACCTTC. Full variable domain (missing parts from reference TRBV5-4 and TRBJ1-2): ETGVTQSPTHLIKTRGQQVTLRCSSQSGHNTVSWYQQALGQGPQFIFQYYREEENGRGNFPPRFSGLQFPNYSSELNVNALELDDSALYLCASSLEKVGYTFGSGTRLTVV.

The chain joins TRBV5-5 to TRBJ2-7, with 7 bases identical to TRBD1. Germline lookup yields CDR1 SGHKS and CDR2 YYEKEE (reference sequence). J gave up 6 bases and V 5 bases, and 11 bases lay outside the gene matches. This CDR3 contains 14 residues. CDR3 loop: CASRVGGLRGEQYF. The CDR3 DNA reads TGTGCCAGCAGGGTAGGGGGCCTCCGCGGCGAGCAGTACTTC.

This clone came up a few times. The chain links TRBV5-6 to TRBJ1-1, with unresolved D. V was clipped by 2 bases and J by 5 bases, with 7 bases between them. Germline loops: CDR1 SGHDT, CDR2 YYEEEE. The CDR3 is 12 amino acids. The CDR3 here is CASSLMRTEAFF. DNA for the CDR3: TGTGCCAGCAGCTTAATGCGAACTGAAGCTTTCTTT.

Notes on this clone: The sample has other DNA sequences that encode this CDR3 too. The chain employs TRBV6-5 and TRBJ2-7; 7 bases match TRBD2. The J segment lost 3 bases and the V segment lost 6 bases, leaving 5 bases of the junction unmatched. This CDR3 contains 13 residues. Germline V gives CDR1 MNHEY, CDR2 SVGAGI. DNA for the CDR3: TGTGCCAGCAGCCCCGGGGGGAACTACGAGCAGTACTTC. Translated: CASSPGGNYEQYF.

A note on this clone: Other DNA variants within this sample encode the same CDR3. The chain employs TRBV9 and TRBJ2-5, with unresolved D. V was trimmed by 0 bases and J by 4 bases, leaving 10 bases between them. This CDR3 has 14 amino acids. Per the germline V gene, CDR1 is SGDLS and CDR2 is YYNGEE. CDR3 residues: CASSVGLSPETQYF. The CDR3 DNA reads as TGTGCCAGCAGCGTAGGTCTGAGTCCAGAGACCCAGTACTTC.

The rearrangement joins TRBV9 to TRBJ2-1; TRBD2 aligns across 10 bases. Trimming took 0 bases from V and 4 from J; bases not matched to a gene: 7. There are 17 residues in the CDR3. Per germline, CDR1 SGDLS and CDR2 YYNGEE. The CDR3 bases are TGTGCCAGCAGCGTAGGCCCCCCACTAGCGGGATACAATGAGCAGTTCTTC. Its protein product is CASSVGPPLAGYNEQFF.

V gene TRBV5-1 combines with J gene TRBJ2-7; D is possibly TRBD2 (6 bases). This CDR3 is built from 20 residues. CDR1 is SGHRS and CDR2 is YFSETQ in the germline V gene. Trimming cost V 2 bases and J 2 bases, with 29 bases left between them. The DNA of the CDR3 is TGCGCCAGCAGCTTAAAGAAAACTTCCCAGTCCGGGACTTCCCCCTACGAGCAGTACTTC. Amino acid sequence: CASSLKKTSQSGTSPYEQYF.

The V call is TRBV11-2, the J call TRBJ2-6; D remains unclear. Trimming removed 4 bases from V and 10 bases from J, with 8 bases in between. Germline CDR1 SGHAT, CDR2 FQNNGV. The CDR3 loop spans 12 amino acids. The CDR3 coding sequence is TGTGCCAGCAGCTCACGGTTTAACGTCCTGACTTTC. It translates to CASSSRFNVLTF.

This clone was picked up a small number of times. The chain is built from TRBV27 and TRBJ1-1; D not certain. CDR1 and CDR2 from the germline V gene are MNHEY and SMNVEV (reference sequence). The germline V and J ends were trimmed by 9 bases and 0 bases, with 14 bases remaining between them. The CDR3 extends over 14 amino acids. The CDR3 loop reads CASRPVRMNTEAFF. The DNA of the CDR3 is TGTGCCAGTCGACCAGTCCGCATGAACACTGAAGCTTTCTTT.

The V and J genes are TRBV28 and TRBJ1-2; possibly TRBD1 for D (6 bases). The CDR3 runs to 15 residues. From germline, CDR1 is MDHEN and CDR2 SYDVKM. V was trimmed by 7 bases and J by 3 bases, leaving 18 bases between them. CDR3 in amino acids: CASTSVWGADYGYTF. CDR3 DNA: TGTGCCAGCACCTCTGTTTGGGGGGCAGACTATGGCTACACCTTC.

V usage is TRBV5-1 and J usage is TRBJ2-1; 7 bases line up with TRBD2. V trimming: 4 bases; J trimming: 7 bases; junction bases outside the gene matches: 8. The CDR3 has 14 residues. From germline, CDR1 is SGHRS and CDR2 YFSETQ. The CDR3 here is CASSLGGRSNEQFF. The CDR3, as DNA: TGCGCCAGCAGCCTTGGCGGGAGATCAAATGAGCAGTTCTTC.

A remark on this clone: The sample has other DNA sequences that encode this CDR3 too. The gene calls are TRBV5-1 and TRBJ2-1, with TRBD1 matching over 9 bases. The CDR3 covers 14 residues. V was clipped by 5 bases and J by 8 bases; unmatched bases: 8. The germline V gene has CDR1 SGHRS and CDR2 YFSETQ. The CDR3 bases are TGCGCCAGCAGTTCTACCACAGGGGGCGATGAGCAGTTCTTC. It translates to CASSSTTGGDEQFF.

The J gene is TRBJ2-2, the V gene TRBV19; 9 bases agree with TRBD1. Unmatched junction bases numbered 7, after V lost 7 bases and J lost 7 bases. This CDR3 spans 14 amino acids. CDR1 and CDR2 from the germline V gene are LNHDA and SQIVND (reference sequence). DNA of the CDR3: TGTGCCAGTAAGGGACAGGGTATGAACGGGGAGCTGTTTTTT. Translated, it gives CASKGQGMNGELFF.